What follows are 2 T cell receptor beta chains derived from one specimen sequenced in a study of regulatory T cells in long-lasting Graves disease. Researchers made TCR beta libraries by using iRepertoire HTBI primers and running Arm-PCR on CDR3 regions. TCRdb processed the multiplex PCR reads anew with MiXCR; each CDR3 protein has one entry. The sample shows 300,000 to 400,000 distinct CDR3 sequences, about a sixth of them seen only once. Documented time point: newly diagnosed GD, antithyroid drugs for less than 3 months. RNA from PBMCs was the source of the TCR library. The sample also formed part of further work on T cells in Graves' hyperthyroidism and ophthalmopathy.

The source material was peripheral blood mononuclear cells (PBMCs), sampled at new diagnosis, from a patient treated with antithyroid drugs. The source is a man aged 40-50 years with Graves disease.

This clonotype was detected ten times or more. This sequence joins TRBV2 and TRBJ1-4, with D unresolved. Per the germline V gene, CDR1 is SNHLY and CDR2 is FYNNEI. Trimming took 3 bases from V and 2 from J, leaving 16 bases between them. This CDR3 is 17 amino acids long. CDR3 residues: CASSDSTVMPTNEKLFF. The CDR3 region has the DNA TGTGCCAGCAGTGATAGTACAGTTATGCCCACTAATGAAAAACTGTTTTTT.

J is TRBJ2-3 and V is TRBV2, with 10 bases lining up with TRBD1. J gave up 3 bases and V 4 bases, and 4 bases lay outside the gene matches. CDR1 SNHLY and CDR2 FYNNEI come from the germline V gene. This CDR3 region has 15 residues. CDR3 nucleotide sequence: TGTGCCAGCAGTGGATCGGGACAGGGGACAGATACGCAGTATTTT. As protein: CASSGSGQGTDTQYF.